A single sample is the source of the 12 T cell receptor beta chains below, sequenced in a study of technical replicates of blood from a handful of donors. Method: immunoSEQ multiplex PCR; TCRdb's copy keeps in-frame clones and lacks some. The table lists fewer than 80,000 clones, around 92% of them singletons. The sample taken for sequencing was PBMCs. The receptors here all came from a human donor in good health. Some clones in this sample may be carry-over from other donors' samples.

V usage is TRBV19 and J usage is TRBJ2-7, with 7 bases fitting TRBD1. The germline V gene encodes CDR1 LNHDA and CDR2 SQIVND (reference sequence). This CDR3 has 13 residues. Trimming removed 10 bases from V and 5 bases from J; junction bases left unmatched: 11. The CDR3 region is CANPKGGSDEQYF. DNA for the CDR3: TGTGCCAACCCAAAAGGGGGCTCGGACGAGCAGTACTTC.

This clone was seen once. The gene calls are TRBV4-2 and TRBJ1-2, with 9 bases identical to TRBD1. Per the germline V gene, CDR1 is LGHNA and CDR2 is YNFKEQ. The CDR3 has 15 amino acids. V gave up 5 bases and J gave up 4 bases; unmatched junction bases: 8. The CDR3 bases are TGTGCCAGCAGCTTAACGGACAGGGGTGGCTATGGCTACACCTTC. Protein sequence: CASSLTDRGGYGYTF.

The chain is built from TRBV6-5 and TRBJ2-3; possibly TRBD1 for D (5 bases). Trimming shortened V by 2 bases and J by 1 base, and 10 bases separated the two germline ends. The CDR3 is 15 residues long. Germline assignment: CDR1 MNHEY and CDR2 SVGAGI. The DNA of the CDR3 is TGTGCCAGCAGTTACCCTGGGGCGGGCACAGATACGCAGTATTTT. Residues: CASSYPGAGTDTQYF.

J is TRBJ2-5 and V is TRBV5-4; 7 bases are shared with TRBD2. Germline-derived CDR1 and CDR2 are SGHNT and YYREEE (reference sequence). The trim removed 1 base at V and 6 bases at J, leaving 9 bases unmatched. This CDR3 has 15 amino acids. The CDR3 spells CASSLRAGRRQTQYF. CDR3 in DNA: TGTGCCAGCAGCTTGCGGGCCGGGAGGCGGCAGACCCAGTACTTC.

The J gene is TRBJ1-1, the V gene TRBV6-1; 7 nucleotides agree with TRBD1. Trimming removed 9 bases from V and 5 bases from J; junction bases left unmatched: 9. The CDR3 is made up of 13 amino acids. Per the germline V gene, CDR1 is MNHNS and CDR2 is SASEGT. CDR3 in amino acids: CARRQGGVTEAFF. Written as DNA, the CDR3 is TGTGCCAGAAGACAGGGAGGTGTAACTGAAGCTTTCTTT.

The CDR3 sequence: CASSFGTSGRQETQYF. Here the CDR3 DNA reads TGTGCCAGCAGCTTCGGGACTAGCGGGAGACAAGAGACCCAGTACTTC. This rearrangement joins TRBV5-8 to TRBJ2-5; 14 positions agree with TRBD2. Germline V lookup: CDR1 SGHTS, CDR2 YDEGEE. CDR3 size: 16 residues. Trimming removed 2 bases from V and 2 bases from J; junction bases left unmatched: 2.

The V gene is TRBV5-1, the J gene TRBJ1-6, with 8 bases lining up with TRBD1. Per the germline V gene, CDR1 is SGHRS and CDR2 is YFSETQ. The length of the CDR3 is 14 residues. J lost 10 bases, V lost 2 bases, and 5 bases had no gene match. CDR3 region: CASSFTGGGSPLHF. The CDR3 DNA reads TGCGCCAGCAGCTTCACAGGGGGAGGCTCACCCCTCCACTTT.

Only a few counts were recorded for this clone. The gene calls are TRBV27 and TRBJ1-1; D is possibly TRBD1 (6 bases). Germline V lookup: CDR1 MNHEY, CDR2 SMNVEV (reference sequence). V dropped 6 bases and J dropped 5 bases, with 19 bases sitting between them. The CDR3 sequence is 15 residues long. CDR3 region: CASSQSQGLKTEAFF. The CDR3 nucleotides are TGTGCCAGCAGCCAATCACAGGGTCTTAAAACTGAAGCTTTCTTT.

This clone appeared a few times. The chain employs TRBV5-6 and TRBJ2-5, with 7 bases identical to TRBD1. Per germline, CDR1 SGHDT and CDR2 YYEEEE. V lost 4 bases to trimming and J lost 5 bases; unmatched junction nucleotides: 14. The CDR3 is 16 residues long. CDR3 residues: CASSHLDRVARETQYF. The CDR3 DNA is TGTGCCAGCAGCCACTTAGACAGGGTGGCTAGGGAGACCCAGTACTTC.

V usage is TRBV11-2 and J usage is TRBJ1-2, with D uncertain. The germline V gene encodes CDR1 SGHAT and CDR2 FQNNGV. V was trimmed by 3 bases and J by 1 base, leaving 9 bases between them. This CDR3 spans 14 amino acids. In DNA form, the CDR3 reads TGTGCCAGCAGCTTCGGCGGATTTAACTATGGCTACACCTTC. Translated: CASSFGGFNYGYTF.

This clone was seen once. The rearrangement links TRBV5-4 to TRBJ1-2, with 8 bases identical to TRBD1. Trimming cost V 4 bases and J 4 bases; bases outside gene matches: 9. This CDR3 contains 15 residues. Germline CDR1 is SGHNT and CDR2 is YYREEE (reference sequence). The CDR3 DNA is TGTGCCAGCAGCCGGCCTGACAGGGGCTCCTATGGCTACACCTTC. Its protein product is CASSRPDRGSYGYTF.

The CDR3 here is CASSQDGREANYEQYF. The CDR3 nucleotides read TGCGCCAGCAGCCAAGATGGGCGGGAGGCTAACTACGAGCAGTACTTC. This chain links TRBV4-1 with TRBJ2-7; 8 bases agree with TRBD2. The CDR3 sequence is 16 residues long. The germline CDR1 and CDR2 sequences are MGHRA and YSYEKL. With V trimmed by 0 bases and J by 3 bases, 7 bases remained unmatched.